This TCR beta chain came from a study of blood T cell repertoires in COVID-19. Generated by immunoSEQ multiplex PCR, the TCRdb table keeps only in-frame clones and is missing some. Of a few hundred thousand clones in the sample, over 75% were seen once. Between the trimmed V and J ends, which lost 6 bases and 0 bases, there was a span of 11 bases. Germline CDR1 reads SNHLY; CDR2 reads FYNNEI. The CDR3 length is 14 residues. The sequence was obtained from a woman between 50 and 59 years old who had recovered from COVID-19. Material for sequencing was PBMCs or T cells enriched from blood (not recorded which). The genes are TRBV2 and TRBJ1-1; no clear D gene. The CDR3 protein is CASRGLNMNTEAFF. The CDR3 coding sequence is TGTGCCAGCAGGGGCCTGAACATGAACACTGAAGCTTTCTTT.